A single sample gave rise to the 10 T cell receptor beta chains below, sequenced in a study of shared clonotypes between healthy human individuals. Generated by immunoSEQ multiplex PCR, the TCRdb table keeps only in-frame clones and is missing some. The repertoire includes about 680,000 clones, less than 85% of them detected once, and around 1.6% sits in the top ten. Sequencing was done on a sample of memory CD4+ T cells sorted from blood. As to subset: CD45RA-negative fraction. These receptor sequences come from a woman aged 30 to 39 in good health.

The chain employs TRBV30 and TRBJ2-1; 11 bases fit TRBD2. After removal of 3 bases from V and 6 bases from J, the junction contained 1 base not matched to a gene. The germline CDR1 and CDR2 sequences are GTSNPN and SVGIG (reference sequence). This CDR3 spans 13 amino acids. CDR3 sequence: CAWRTSGSNEQFF. The CDR3 nucleotides are TGTGCCTGGAGAACTAGCGGGAGCAATGAGCAGTTCTTC.

The chain has TRBV6-5 and TRBJ1-5, with D perhaps TRBD1 (5 bases). Germline CDR1 and CDR2: MNHEY and SVGAGI. V was cut by 6 bases and J by 5 bases, with 17 bases left in between. This CDR3 is built from 15 residues. The CDR3 loop is CASSVSRAEYQPQHF. Here the CDR3 DNA reads TGTGCCAGCAGCGTAAGCAGGGCGGAATATCAGCCCCAGCATTTT.

This clone has more than one count but fewer than ten. This rearrangement joins TRBV29-1 to TRBJ1-1; D call uncertain. Germline values: CDR1 SQVTM, CDR2 ANQGSEA. The CDR3 has 13 residues. Between the trimmed V and J ends, which lost 5 bases and 0 bases, there was a span of 10 bases. This CDR3 is CSVLGEVNTEAFF. CDR3 nucleotide sequence: TGCAGCGTTCTCGGGGAGGTGAACACTGAAGCTTTCTTT.

This clone appeared a single time. The rearrangement uses TRBV20-1 and TRBJ1-2; D not certain. Germline V CDR1 and CDR2: DFQATT, SNEGSKA (reference sequence). V lost 6 bases and J lost 3, with 8 bases in between. This CDR3 region has 11 residues. The CDR3 sequence: CSAAGDYGYTF. CDR3 coding DNA: TGCAGTGCAGCCGGCGACTATGGCTACACCTTC.

This clone was found a few times. The rearrangement links TRBV6-1 to TRBJ2-3; maybe TRBD1 (5 bases). Trimming shortened V by 3 bases and J by 0 bases, and 10 bases separated the two germline ends. The V gene's germline CDR1 is MNHNS and CDR2 SASEGT. The CDR3 runs to 15 residues. For the CDR3, the DNA is TGTGCCAGCAGTGAGGGGCGTCATAGCACAGATACGCAGTATTTT. Protein: CASSEGRHSTDTQYF.

This rearrangement joins TRBV14 to TRBJ2-7; no clear D gene. The germline V and J ends were trimmed by 3 bases and 1 base, with 4 bases remaining between them. CDR1 is SGHDN, CDR2 FVKESK, per germline. This CDR3 contains 12 residues. In DNA, the CDR3 is TGTGCCAGCAGCCACCTGTCCTACGAGCAGTACTTC. This gives the protein CASSHLSYEQYF.

This clone was detected only a few times. The V and J genes are TRBV28 and TRBJ2-5; tentatively, D is TRBD2 (7 bases). The J call may be wrong; the DNA end is better matched by TRBJ2-7. CDR1 is MDHEN and CDR2 is SYDVKM in the germline V gene. The CDR3 runs 16 residues. CDR3 protein: CASSQGGGRRNYEQYF. The CDR3 nucleotides are TGTGCCAGCAGCCAAGGGGGGGGCAGGAGGAACTACGAGCAGTACTTC.

This clone appeared a few times. V and J are TRBV2 and TRBJ2-7; D call uncertain. CDR1 is SNHLY and CDR2 is FYNNEI in the germline V gene. Deletions cut 8 bases from V and 2 bases from J, with 7 bases between. The CDR3 has 11 amino acids. CDR3 DNA: TGTGCCAGCGCAGTGGCCTACGAGCAGTACTTC. Translation: CASAVAYEQYF. Complete variable domain (other parts from reference TRBV2 and TRBJ2-7): EPEVTQTPSHQVTQMGQEVILRCVPISNHLYFYWYRQILGQKVEFLVSFYNNEISEKSEIFDDQFSVERPDGSNFTLKIRSTKLEDSAMYFCASAVAYEQYFGPGTRLTVT.

V usage is TRBV14 and J usage is TRBJ2-4; no clear D gene. The V and J ends lost 9 bases and 0 bases respectively, with 12 bases between them. Germline CDR1 and CDR2: SGHDN and FVKESK. CDR3 length: 14 amino acids. CDR3 in amino acids: CARSPRLAKNIQYF. The CDR3 coding sequence is TGTGCCAGGTCCCCCAGGCTAGCCAAAAACATTCAGTACTTC.

This clone has only one observation. The chain couples TRBV29-1 to TRBJ2-7; D is unresolved. With 6 bases removed from V and 4 bases from J, the gap between germline ends came to 13 bases. Germline CDR1 SQVTM, CDR2 ANQGSEA. The CDR3 has 12 amino acids. The CDR3 DNA reads TGCAGCGTAGGCGGTACCCTTTACGAGCAGTACTTC. This sequence encodes CSVGGTLYEQYF.